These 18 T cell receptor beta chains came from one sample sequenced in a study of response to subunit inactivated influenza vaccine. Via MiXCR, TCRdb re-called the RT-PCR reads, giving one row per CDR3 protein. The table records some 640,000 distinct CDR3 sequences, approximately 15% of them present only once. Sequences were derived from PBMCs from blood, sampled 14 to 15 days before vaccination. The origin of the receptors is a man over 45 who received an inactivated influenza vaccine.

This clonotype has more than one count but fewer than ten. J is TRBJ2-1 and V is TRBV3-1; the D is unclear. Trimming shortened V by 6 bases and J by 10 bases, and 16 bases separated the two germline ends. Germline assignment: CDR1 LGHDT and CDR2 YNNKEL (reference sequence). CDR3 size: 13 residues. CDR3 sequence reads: CASRYAKSTEQFF. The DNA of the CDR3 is TGTGCCAGCAGGTACGCCAAGTCGACGGAGCAGTTCTTC.

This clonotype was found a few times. In DNA, the CDR3 is TGCAGTGCTACCGACGGACGCTCTGGGGCCAACGTCCTGACTTTC. Its translation: CSATDGRSGANVLTF. The chain carries TRBV20-1 and TRBJ2-6, with no clear D. Germline V lookup: CDR1 DFQATT, CDR2 SNEGSKA (reference sequence). V was trimmed by 4 bases and J by 0 bases, leaving 10 bases between them. The CDR3 totals 15 residues.

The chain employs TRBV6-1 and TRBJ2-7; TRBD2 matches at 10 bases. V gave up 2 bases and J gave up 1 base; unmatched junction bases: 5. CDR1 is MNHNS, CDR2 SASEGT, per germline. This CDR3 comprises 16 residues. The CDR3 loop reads CASSERRTSGSYEQYF. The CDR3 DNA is TGTGCCAGCAGTGAAAGACGGACTAGCGGATCCTACGAGCAGTACTTC.

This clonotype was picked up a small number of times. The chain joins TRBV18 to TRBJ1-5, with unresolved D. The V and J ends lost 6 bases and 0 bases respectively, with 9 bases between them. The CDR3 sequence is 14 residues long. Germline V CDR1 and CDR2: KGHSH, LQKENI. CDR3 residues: CASSGKDSNQPQHF. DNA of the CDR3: TGTGCCAGCTCCGGGAAAGATAGCAATCAGCCCCAGCATTTT.

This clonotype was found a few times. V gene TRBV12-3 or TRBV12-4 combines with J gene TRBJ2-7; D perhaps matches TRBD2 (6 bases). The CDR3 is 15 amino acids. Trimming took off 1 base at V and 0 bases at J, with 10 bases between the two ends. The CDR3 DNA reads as TGTGCCAGCAGTTTAGTAGGCGGGATCTCCTACGAGCAGTACTTC. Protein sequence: CASSLVGGISYEQYF.

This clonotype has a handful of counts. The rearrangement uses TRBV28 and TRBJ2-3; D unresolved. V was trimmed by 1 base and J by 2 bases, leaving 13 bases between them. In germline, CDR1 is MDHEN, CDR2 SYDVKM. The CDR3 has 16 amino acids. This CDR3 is CASSLYPSATTDTQYF. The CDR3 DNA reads TGTGCCAGCAGTTTATATCCGTCCGCGACCACAGATACGCAGTATTTT.

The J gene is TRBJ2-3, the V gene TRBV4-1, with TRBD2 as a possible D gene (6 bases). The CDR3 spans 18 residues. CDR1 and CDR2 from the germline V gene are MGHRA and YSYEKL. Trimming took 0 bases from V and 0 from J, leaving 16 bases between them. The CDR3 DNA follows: TGCGCCAGCAGCCAAGATGAAACTAGCACTTTAAGCACAGATACGCAGTATTTT. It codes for CASSQDETSTLSTDTQYF.

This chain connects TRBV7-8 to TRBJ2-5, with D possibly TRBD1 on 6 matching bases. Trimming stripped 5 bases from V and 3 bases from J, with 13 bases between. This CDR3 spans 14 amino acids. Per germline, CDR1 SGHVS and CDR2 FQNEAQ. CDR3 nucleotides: TGTGCCAGCAGCCCCCCACAGGGTAAAGAGACCCAGTACTTC. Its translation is CASSPPQGKETQYF.

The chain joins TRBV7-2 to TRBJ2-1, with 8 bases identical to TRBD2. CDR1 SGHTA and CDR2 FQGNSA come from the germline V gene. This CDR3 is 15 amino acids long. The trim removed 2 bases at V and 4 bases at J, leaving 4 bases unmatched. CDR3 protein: CASSLIAGRYNEQFF. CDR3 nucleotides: TGTGCCAGCAGCTTAATAGCGGGAAGATACAATGAGCAGTTCTTC.

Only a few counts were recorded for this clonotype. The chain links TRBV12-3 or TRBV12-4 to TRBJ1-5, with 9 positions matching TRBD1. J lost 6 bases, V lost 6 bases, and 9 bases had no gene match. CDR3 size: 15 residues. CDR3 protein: CASSPGQGRGQPQHF. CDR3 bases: TGTGCCAGCAGCCCTGGACAGGGGAGGGGTCAGCCCCAGCATTTT.

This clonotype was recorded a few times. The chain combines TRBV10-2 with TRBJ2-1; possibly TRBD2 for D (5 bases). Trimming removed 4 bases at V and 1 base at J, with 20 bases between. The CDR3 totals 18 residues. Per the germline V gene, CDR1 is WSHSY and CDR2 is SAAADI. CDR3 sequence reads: CASSGLREDFLSYNEQFF. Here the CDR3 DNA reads TGCGCCAGCAGTGGGTTAAGAGAGGACTTCCTATCCTACAATGAGCAGTTCTTC.

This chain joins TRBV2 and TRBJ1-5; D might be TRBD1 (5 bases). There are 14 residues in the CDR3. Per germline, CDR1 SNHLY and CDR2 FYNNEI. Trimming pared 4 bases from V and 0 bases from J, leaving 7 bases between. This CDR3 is CASSAGTSNQPQHF. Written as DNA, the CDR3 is TGTGCCAGCAGTGCAGGGACTAGCAATCAGCCCCAGCATTTT.

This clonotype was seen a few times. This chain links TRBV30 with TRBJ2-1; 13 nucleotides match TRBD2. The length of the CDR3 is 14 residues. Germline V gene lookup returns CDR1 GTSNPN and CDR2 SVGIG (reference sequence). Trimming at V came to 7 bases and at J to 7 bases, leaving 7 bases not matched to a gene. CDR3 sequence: CAFQGLAGVNEQFF. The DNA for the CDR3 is TGTGCCTTCCAAGGACTAGCGGGAGTGAATGAGCAGTTCTTC.

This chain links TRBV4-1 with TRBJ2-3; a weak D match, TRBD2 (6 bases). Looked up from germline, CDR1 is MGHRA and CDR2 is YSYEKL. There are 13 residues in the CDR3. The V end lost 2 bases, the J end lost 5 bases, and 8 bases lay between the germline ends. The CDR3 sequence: CASSQRAGDTQYF. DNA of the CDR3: TGCGCCAGCAGCCAAAGAGCGGGAGATACGCAGTATTTT.

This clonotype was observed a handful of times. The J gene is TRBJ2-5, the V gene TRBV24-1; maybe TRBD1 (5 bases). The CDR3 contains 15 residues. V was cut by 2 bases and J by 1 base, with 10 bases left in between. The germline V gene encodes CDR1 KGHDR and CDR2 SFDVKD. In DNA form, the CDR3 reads TGTGCCACCAGTGATTCCCGGACAATCCAAGAGACCCAGTACTTC. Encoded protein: CATSDSRTIQETQYF.

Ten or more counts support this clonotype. The CDR3 DNA is TGTGCCAGCAGATCCGGTTGGGCGCAGGGGTACAATGAGCAGTTCTTC. Encoded protein: CASRSGWAQGYNEQFF. This sequence joins TRBV12-3 or TRBV12-4 and TRBJ2-1, with D possibly matching TRBD1 (6 bases). This CDR3 has 16 residues. The V end was cut by 6 bases, the J end by 4 bases, with 19 bases between.

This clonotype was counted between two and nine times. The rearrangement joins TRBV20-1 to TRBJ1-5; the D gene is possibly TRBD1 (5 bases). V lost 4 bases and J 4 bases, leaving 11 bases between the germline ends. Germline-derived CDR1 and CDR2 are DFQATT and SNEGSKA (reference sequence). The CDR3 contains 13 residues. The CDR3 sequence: CSANLGVNQPQHF. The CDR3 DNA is TGCAGTGCTAACCTGGGGGTTAATCAGCCCCAGCATTTT.

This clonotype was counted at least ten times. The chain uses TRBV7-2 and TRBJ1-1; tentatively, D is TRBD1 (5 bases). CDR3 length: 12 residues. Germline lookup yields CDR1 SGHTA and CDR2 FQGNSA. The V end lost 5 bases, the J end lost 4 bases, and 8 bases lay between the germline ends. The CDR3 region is CASSTQGTEAFF. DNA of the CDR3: TGTGCCAGCAGCACGCAGGGCACTGAAGCTTTCTTT.